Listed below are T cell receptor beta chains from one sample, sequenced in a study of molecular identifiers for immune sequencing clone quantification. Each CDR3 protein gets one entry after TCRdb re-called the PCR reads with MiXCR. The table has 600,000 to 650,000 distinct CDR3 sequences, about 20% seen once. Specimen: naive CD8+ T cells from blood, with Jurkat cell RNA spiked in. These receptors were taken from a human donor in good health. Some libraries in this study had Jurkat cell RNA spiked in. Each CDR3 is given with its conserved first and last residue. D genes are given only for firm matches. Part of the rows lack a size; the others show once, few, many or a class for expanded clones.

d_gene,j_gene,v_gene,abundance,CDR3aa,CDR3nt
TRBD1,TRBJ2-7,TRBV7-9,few,CASRSPGQGAYEQYF,TGTGCCAGCAGATCACCGGGACAGGGGGCCTACGAGCAGTACTTC
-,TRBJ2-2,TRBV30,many,CAWSGIGTGELFF,TGTGCCTGGAGTGGGATAGGAACCGGGGAGCTGTTTTTT
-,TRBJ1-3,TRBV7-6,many,CASSSYDPGNTIYF,TGTGCCAGCAGCTCCTATGACCCTGGAAACACCATATATTTT
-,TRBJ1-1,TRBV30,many,CAFKPGGAQEAFF,TGTGCCTTTAAACCCGGGGGCGCGCAAGAAGCTTTCTTT
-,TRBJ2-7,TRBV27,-,CASSSNWDHSSYEQYF,TGTGCCAGCAGCTCCAACTGGGACCACAGCTCCTACGAGCAGTACTTC
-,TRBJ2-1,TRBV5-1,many,CASRLGVESQFF,TGCGCCAGCCGGTTAGGGGTCGAATCCCAGTTCTTC
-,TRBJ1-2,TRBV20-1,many,CSASASLFYGYTF,TGCAGTGCTAGTGCCTCCTTATTTTATGGCTACACCTTC
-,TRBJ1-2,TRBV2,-,CASSEVGGALYGYTF,TGTGCCAGCAGTGAAGTTGGTGGGGCCCTCTATGGCTACACCTTC
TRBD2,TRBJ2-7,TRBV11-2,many,CASSLGPGTSNYEQYF,TGTGCCAGCAGCTTAGGACCCGGGACTAGCAACTACGAGCAGTACTTC
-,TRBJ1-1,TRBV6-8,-,CASSFVGHMNTEAFF,TGTGCCAGCAGTTTTGTTGGGCATATGAACACTGAAGCTTTCTTT
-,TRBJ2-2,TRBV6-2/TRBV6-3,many,CASSQFKQGELFF,TGTGCCAGCAGTCAGTTTAAACAGGGGGAGCTGTTTTTT
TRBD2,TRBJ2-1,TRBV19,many,CASSIEWEGGPSMIEQFF,TGTGCCAGTAGTATAGAGTGGGAGGGAGGGCCCTCAATGATTGAGCAGTTCTTC
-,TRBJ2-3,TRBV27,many,CASSLSGRGRSGTDTQYF,TGTGCCAGCAGTTTATCAGGCCGGGGGCGGTCGGGGACAGATACGCAGTATTTT
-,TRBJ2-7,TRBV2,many,CASSDLGGASYEQYF,TGTGCCAGCAGTGACCTAGGAGGGGCAAGCTACGAGCAGTACTTC
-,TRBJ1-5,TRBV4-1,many,CASSLSRGTNQPQHF,TGCGCCAGCAGCCTTTCGCGGGGTACGAATCAGCCCCAGCATTTT
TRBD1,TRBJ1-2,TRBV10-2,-,CASSSVGQGDGYTF,TGCGCCAGCAGTTCCGTCGGACAGGGGGATGGCTACACCTTC
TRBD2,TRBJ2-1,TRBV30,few,CAWSEAGGNEQFF,TGTGCCTGGAGTGAAGCGGGGGGCAATGAGCAGTTCTTC
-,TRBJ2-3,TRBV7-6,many,CASSLDHVLAYGDTQYF,TGTGCCAGCAGCTTAGACCACGTGCTAGCGTATGGAGATACGCAGTATTTT
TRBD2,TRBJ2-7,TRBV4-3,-,CASSRGARTSDEQYF,TGCGCCAGCAGCCGCGGAGCCAGGACTAGCGACGAGCAGTACTTC
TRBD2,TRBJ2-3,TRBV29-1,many,CSVPRLAGSQDTQYF,TGCAGCGTTCCACGACTAGCGGGATCGCAAGATACGCAGTATTTT
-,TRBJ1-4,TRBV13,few,CASSRKDPLKLFF,TGTGCCAGCAGCCGAAAGGACCCGTTAAAACTGTTTTTT
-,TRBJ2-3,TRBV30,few,CAWSVLGPTDTQYF,TGTGCCTGGAGTGTACTAGGGCCCACAGATACGCAGTATTTT
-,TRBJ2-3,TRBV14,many,CASSQEVGPYTDTQYF,TGTGCCAGCAGCCAAGAAGTGGGGCCCTACACAGATACGCAGTATTTT
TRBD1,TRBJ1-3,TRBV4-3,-,CASSRDSVSSFGNTIYF,TGCGCCAGCAGTCGGGACAGCGTGAGTTCGTTTGGAAACACCATATATTTT